A selection of T cell receptor beta chains follows, all from one sample in a study of blood T cell repertoires in COVID-19. The table came from immunoSEQ multiplex PCR; TCRdb's copy has only in-frame clones and leaves some out. The sample yields fewer than 250,000 clones, approximately 86% seen once. The sequencing input was peripheral blood. The receptors were gathered from a human donor in a cohort sampled during active COVID-19. Both conserved end residues are part of each CDR3. The order of the fields is D gene, clone size, J gene, V gene, CDR3 length, CDR3 DNA, CDR3 protein. D genes are given only for firm matches. Size is omitted from some rows. Given values are once, few, many or a class for expanded clones.

NA	once	TRBJ2-7	TRBV2	15	TGTGCCAGCAGTGACTTTTCCCCTAGCTCCTACGAGCAGTACTTC	CASSDFSPSSYEQYF
NA	NA	TRBJ2-5	TRBV5-1	15	TGCGCCAGCAGCCTAGCGACAGCTCAGCAAGAGACCCAGTACTTC	CASSLATAQQETQYF
NA	NA	TRBJ1-1	TRBV6-5	15	TGTGCCAGCACCTTTCTAGCGGATATGAACACTGAAGCTTTCTTT	CASTFLADMNTEAFF
NA	NA	TRBJ2-3	TRBV13	14	TGTGCCAGCAGTCCATGGACAGAAAAGGATACGCAGTATTTT	CASSPWTEKDTQYF
NA	once	TRBJ2-5	TRBV29-1	12	TGCAGCGTTGAATCCCCCGAGGAGACCCAGTACTTC	CSVESPEETQYF
NA	NA	TRBJ1-1	TRBV6-5	16	TGTGCCAGCAGTTACTCGTCCAGGGTGGCCGACACTGAAGCTTTCTTT	CASSYSSRVADTEAFF
TRBD2	NA	TRBJ2-3	TRBV27	14	TGTGCCAGCAGTTTTGCGGGAGAGGCAGATACGCAGTATTTT	CASSFAGEADTQYF
NA	NA	TRBJ2-5	TRBV7-9	18	TGTGCCAGCAGCTTAGCATTTGAGCTCTGGCGGGACCAAGAGACCCAGTACTTC	CASSLAFELWRDQETQYF
NA	few	TRBJ1-2	TRBV5-1	13	TGCGCCAGCAGCAGCGACGGGGACTATGGCTACACCTTC	CASSSDGDYGYTF
TRBD2	NA	TRBJ2-7	TRBV27	16	TGTGCCAGCAGTCCATGGGGACTAGCGAAAGCCTACGAGCAGTACTTC	CASSPWGLAKAYEQYF
NA	few	TRBJ2-2	TRBV19	15	TGTGCCAGTAGTCCCGGGACAATAGGCACCGGGGAGCTGTTTTTT	CASSPGTIGTGELFF
TRBD2	NA	TRBJ2-7	TRBV6-5	15	TGTGCCAGCCGTCTAGGGTCCGGGAGGTCCTACGAGCAGTACTTC	CASRLGSGRSYEQYF
NA	once	TRBJ2-2	TRBV7-3	14	TGTGCCAGCAGCTTAACGTTCGACACCGGGGAGCTGTTTTTT	CASSLTFDTGELFF
TRBD2	NA	TRBJ2-1	TRBV10-2	13	TGCGCCAGCATGGCACGGGGGGGTAATGAGCAGTTCTTC	CASMARGGNEQFF
NA	NA	TRBJ2-1	TRBV11-3	16	TGTGCCAGCAGCTTAGCGCTTTCTAGCTCCTACAATGAGCAGTTCTTC	CASSLALSSSYNEQFF
TRBD2	NA	TRBJ2-3	TRBV11-2	18	TGTGCCAGCAGCTTAGTTGGGGGGGGACTCTATTACACAGATACGCAGTATTTT	CASSLVGGGLYYTDTQYF
NA	NA	TRBJ1-1	TRBV27	17	TGTGCCAGCAGTTCAACCCCGTGGGGGGAACCGAACACTGAAGCTTTCTTT	CASSSTPWGEPNTEAFF
NA	NA	TRBJ1-5	TRBV6-6	15	TGTGCCAGCAGTTACACAGGGACCCGCAATCAGCCCCAGCATTTT	CASSYTGTRNQPQHF
TRBD1	NA	TRBJ2-3	TRBV5-1	15	TGCGCCAGCAGCTTGGCAAGTCAGGGGGCAGATACGCAGTATTTT	CASSLASQGADTQYF
TRBD1	NA	TRBJ2-3	TRBV10-3	14	TGTGCCATCAGTCCCCAGGGGGCTAGAGATACGCAGTATTTT	CAISPQGARDTQYF
TRBD1	NA	TRBJ1-2	TRBV5-7	16	TGTGCCAGCAGCCGCGCACCTGACAGGGTTAGCTATGGCTACACCTTC	CASSRAPDRVSYGYTF
NA	NA	TRBJ2-5	TRBV5-4	14	TGTGCCAGCAGCTTGGTATCTAGCAGAGAGACCCAGTACTTC	CASSLVSSRETQYF
TRBD2	once	TRBJ2-1	TRBV5-1	16	TGCGCCAGCAGCTCCACTAGCGGGAGGAACGACAATGAGCAGTTCTTC	CASSSTSGRNDNEQFF
NA	NA	TRBJ1-2	TRBV6-5	14	TGTGCCAGCAGCAGGACACCTGAAAACTATGGCTACACCTTC	CASSRTPENYGYTF
NA	NA	TRBJ1-2	TRBV29-1	11	TGCAGCGTTGGAGGGGGTGGGGGCTACACCTTC	CSVGGGGGYTF
NA	NA	TRBJ1-1	TRBV6-6	13	TGTGCCAGTTGGGTTCAACAGTCCACTGAAGCTTTCTTT	CASWVQQSTEAFF
NA	NA	TRBJ2-3	TRBV7-9	17	TGTGCCAGCAGCTTAGGGGATACAGGGTCTAGCACAGATACGCAGTATTTT	CASSLGDTGSSTDTQYF